This T cell receptor beta chain emerged from a study of immune evolution from preneoplasia to lung adenocarcinoma. Turning to this clone: Its target is not known.

Germline CDR1 and CDR2: MNHEY and SVGAGI. The V and J ends lost 6 bases and 9 bases, in that order; junction bases with no gene match: 8. The CDR3 extends over 13 amino acids. Study-wide points: Clonality was highest in normal lung, lower in later-stage lesions apparently.

Generated by immunoSEQ multiplex PCR, the TCRdb table keeps only in-frame clones and is missing some. Here the sample spans 14,000 to 15,000 clones, 81% being singletons. The sequenced sample was FFPE minimally invasive lung adenocarcinoma tissue. This TCR came from a person aged 60-79 years with lung adenocarcinoma. The chain couples TRBV6-5 to TRBJ1-1, with 9 bases that match TRBD1. CDR3 residues: CASSHRGQGQAFF. The CDR3 DNA reads as TGTGCCAGCAGCCACCGCGGACAGGGGCAAGCTTTCTTT.